This T cell receptor beta chain originates from a study of cytomegalovirus exposure and HLA in healthy donors. The CDR3 covers 15 residues. The V segment lost 9 bases and the J segment 3 bases; nucleotides outside the gene matches: 8. Germline values: CDR1 SGHAT, CDR2 FQNNGV. A multiplex PCR was run with 60 Vbeta primers and 13 Jbeta primers. This table comes from immunoSEQ multiplex PCR, and its TCRdb copy is limited to in-frame clones, with some not included. This sample yields around 160,000 clones, of which about 74% are seen a single time; roughly an eighth belongs to the top ten. Notes on this clone: Its antigen is not known.

Whole-study findings and limits: It was reportedly the case that the classifier diagnosed cytomegalovirus status with high specificity and sensitivity.

The sequencing sample was made of PBMCs. The chain recombines TRBV11-2 with TRBJ2-2; 9 bases fit TRBD1. This sequence originates from a man aged 40-49 years in good health and CMV-seropositive. For the CDR3, the DNA is TGTGCCAGTACCCCCCGGACAGGGGACACCGGGGAGCTGTTTTTT. It encodes CASTPRTGDTGELFF.